The 20 T cell receptor beta chains given below trace back to one sample, sequenced in a study of beta chain features in type 1 diabetes. Notes on the study in general: Within each of all four CD4+ subsets, Type 1 diabetes patients had TCRB CDR3s that were moderately but significantly shorter.

Their antigens remain unidentified. The sequenced template was cDNA made from the entire isolated RNA. Profiling relied on immunoSEQ multiplex PCR, and the TCRdb table lists in-frame clones only, not all of them. The sample records 100,000 to 150,000 clones, roughly 10% being singletons. The sequenced material came from central memory CD4+ T cells from blood. These receptors were collected from a man aged 25 to 45 with type 1 diabetes.

In its sample, this clone was seen a few times. The chain carries TRBV7-2 and TRBJ2-1, with TRBD2 matching over 10 bases. V lost 3 bases to trimming and J lost 0 bases; unmatched junction nucleotides: 8. CDR3 size: 18 residues. Germline V lookup: CDR1 SGHTA, CDR2 FQGNSA. The CDR3 coding sequence is TGTGCCAGCAGCTTCCCAGCGGGGGGGCATAGCTCCTACAATGAGCAGTTCTTC. Residues: CASSFPAGGHSSYNEQFF.

There are a few counts of this clone. The chain employs TRBV29-1 and TRBJ1-1, with TRBD1 identical over 8 bases. The ends lost 2 bases at V and 7 bases at J; junction bases unmatched: 6. CDR1 and CDR2 (germline): SQVTM, ANQGSEA. The CDR3 covers 13 residues. CDR3 in amino acids: CSVERPGQDEAFF. The CDR3 DNA reads TGCAGCGTTGAAAGGCCGGGACAGGATGAAGCTTTCTTT. Drawing the rest from reference TRBV29-1 and TRBJ1-1, the complete variable domain is SAVISQKPSRDICQRGTSLTIQCQVDSQVTMMFWYRQQPGQSLTLIATANQGSEATYESGFVIDKFPISRPNLTFSTLTVSNMSPEDSSIYLCSVERPGQDEAFFGQGTRLTVV.

This clone was detected only a few times. V is TRBV7-8 and J is TRBJ2-3; TRBD2 might be the D (5 bases). The CDR3 is 15 residues long. Germline loops: CDR1 SGHVS, CDR2 FQNEAQ. V gave up 5 bases and J gave up 1 base, with 13 bases separating them. CDR3 nucleotides: TGTGCCAGCAGCCCCCTGAGAGGGCGCACAGATACGCAGTATTTT. Translation: CASSPLRGRTDTQYF.

This clone was observed a few times. This chain connects TRBV7-3 to TRBJ2-3; a weak D match, TRBD1 (6 bases). There are 16 residues in the CDR3. V was shortened by 6 bases and J by 3 bases, with 19 bases between the two germline ends. Germline CDR1 and CDR2: SGHTA and FQGTGA. CDR3 amino acids: CASSPRGDTATDTQYF. Written as DNA, the CDR3 is TGTGCCAGCAGTCCCCGTGGGGACACGGCTACAGATACGCAGTATTTT.

The chain recombines TRBV4-2 with TRBJ2-5; 10 bases fit TRBD2. Looked up from germline, CDR1 is LGHNA and CDR2 is YNFKEQ. CDR3 size: 16 residues. V was pared by 1 base and J by 2 bases, with 4 bases of the junction left unmatched. DNA of the CDR3: TGTGCCAGCAGCCAAGGTTCTAGCGGGAGACAAGAGACCCAGTACTTC. It translates to CASSQGSSGRQETQYF.

J is TRBJ2-1 and V is TRBV21-1; TRBD2 reflects the table's D call only, with no check against the DNA. TRBV21-1 is labeled a pseudogene. The CDR3 totals 17 residues. This CDR3 is CASSKALSREARNEQFF. In nucleotides, the CDR3 is TGTGCCAGCAGCAAAGCGCTCAGCAGGGAGGCTCGTAATGAGCAGTTCTTC.

The CDR3 loop is CASSQRLRDGYTF. DNA of the CDR3: TGCGCCAGCAGCCAGCGGCTCAGGGATGGCTACACCTTC. V and J are TRBV4-3 and TRBJ1-2; possible D gene TRBD1, 5 bases. The CDR3 has 13 amino acids. Germline assignment: CDR1 LGHNA and CDR2 YSLEER. With 3 bases removed from V and 6 bases from J, the gap between germline ends came to 11 bases.

This clone was counted between two and nine times. The rearrangement uses TRBV5-8 and TRBJ1-2, with a weak D call TRBD1 (5 bases). CDR1 and CDR2 (germline): SGHTS, YDEGEE. Trimming removed 4 bases at V and 3 bases at J, with 10 bases between. The CDR3 covers 13 residues. As DNA, the CDR3 is TGTGCCAGCAGCCCTCCGACAGACTATGGCTACACCTTC. Translation gives CASSPPTDYGYTF. The whole variable domain, remainder taken from reference TRBV5-8 and TRBJ1-2, is EAGVTQSPTHLIKTRGQQATLRCSPISGHTSVYWYQQALGLGLQFLLWYDEGEERNRGNFPPRFSGRQFPNYSSELNVNALELEDSALYLCASSPPTDYGYTFGSGTRLTVV.

This clone was counted between two and nine times. The same CDR3 arises from other DNA sequences in this sample as well. The rearrangement joins TRBV7-3 to TRBJ1-4; 7 nucleotides agree with TRBD1. Per germline, CDR1 SGHTA and CDR2 FQGTGA. The CDR3 extends over 15 amino acids. V lost 3 bases, J lost 4 bases, and 5 bases stayed unmatched. The DNA of the CDR3 is TGTGCCAGCAGCTTGCACAGGGGACTTAATGAAAAACTGTTTTTT. It is translated as CASSLHRGLNEKLFF.

This clone was found a few times. This chain links TRBV29-1 with TRBJ2-3, with D perhaps TRBD2 (6 bases). CDR1 and CDR2 from the germline V gene are SQVTM and ANQGSEA. The V gene lost 3 bases and the J gene lost 5 bases, with 18 bases spanning the gap. The length of the CDR3 is 15 residues. The CDR3 loop is CSVDLTRLGVDTQYF. For the CDR3, the DNA is TGCAGCGTTGACCTCACCCGACTAGGAGTAGATACGCAGTATTTT.

This chain links TRBV4-2 with TRBJ2-3; D is possibly TRBD2 (6 bases). Germline V lookup: CDR1 LGHNA, CDR2 YNFKEQ. The ends were cut back, 1 base at V and 4 bases at J, with 12 bases in the middle. CDR3 length: 15 residues. CDR3: CASSQVAGTADTQYF. The CDR3 DNA reads TGTGCCAGCAGCCAAGTGGCGGGGACCGCAGATACGCAGTATTTT.

The V gene is TRBV19, the J gene TRBJ2-3; 9 bases line up with TRBD2. CDR1 is LNHDA, CDR2 SQIVND, per germline (reference sequence). The V gene end was trimmed by 5 bases and the J gene end by 7 bases; junction bases not matched to a gene: 7. The CDR3 contains 14 residues. The CDR3 region has the DNA TGTGCCAGTAGTGAGGGACTAGCTCTCTATACGCAGTATTTT. It specifies CASSEGLALYTQYF.

This clone turned up a few times. The J gene is TRBJ2-1, the V gene TRBV30; 9 bases are shared with TRBD2. V lost 3 bases to trimming and J lost 9 bases; unmatched junction nucleotides: 12. Looked up from germline, CDR1 is GTSNPN and CDR2 is SVGIG (reference sequence). The CDR3 runs to 15 residues. CDR3 residues: CAWSLRGGGAVEQFF. As DNA, the CDR3 is TGTGCCTGGAGCCTGAGAGGCGGGGGGGCCGTTGAGCAGTTCTTC.

DNA of the CDR3: TGTGCCAGTACCTTGACGGGGGGAGCTAACCAAGAGACCCAGTACTTC. Translation: CASTLTGGANQETQYF. The chain links TRBV19 to TRBJ2-5; 7 bases are shared with TRBD2. The V gene's germline CDR1 is LNHDA and CDR2 SQIVND (reference sequence). This CDR3 has 16 residues. V shed 7 bases and J 0 bases; nucleotides not matched to a gene: 11. The full variable domain, its missing parts supplied by reference TRBV19 and TRBJ2-5, is DGGITQSPKYLFRKEGQNVTLSCEQNLNHDAMYWYRQDPGQGLRLIYYSQIVNDFQKGDIAEGYSVSREKKESFPLTVTSAQKNPTAFYLCASTLTGGANQETQYFGPGTRLLVL.

This clone was picked up a small number of times. The genes are TRBV6-6 and TRBJ2-7, with D maybe TRBD2 (6 bases). V gave up 8 bases and J gave up 3 bases, with 11 bases separating them. This CDR3 is built from 12 residues. Germline loops: CDR1 MNHNY, CDR2 SVGAGI (reference sequence). CDR3 coding DNA: TGTGCCAGCGGGCGGGACGGCTACGAGCAGTACTTC. It specifies CASGRDGYEQYF.

This chain connects TRBV7-8 to TRBJ2-5, with TRBD2 matching over 10 bases. The CDR3 loop spans 13 amino acids. The V gene's germline CDR1 is SGHVS and CDR2 FQNEAQ. This chain's CDR3 is CGASGGATETQYF. The CDR3 nucleotides read TGTGGGGCCAGCGGGGGGGCCACAGAGACCCAGTACTTC.

This clone was observed a handful of times. In DNA form, the CDR3 reads TGTGCCAGCAGCCCCGAAGCGGGGCGGGAGCAGTACTTC. Translated, it gives CASSPEAGREQYF. The chain employs TRBV7-2 and TRBJ2-7; 7 bases fit TRBD2. The CDR3 contains 13 residues. The V gene end was trimmed by 5 bases and the J gene end by 7 bases; junction bases not matched to a gene: 8. In germline, CDR1 is SGHTA, CDR2 FQGNSA.

Only a few counts were recorded for this clone. The rearrangement links TRBV2 to TRBJ1-4; tentative D call: TRBD1 (5 bases). CDR1 and CDR2 (germline): SNHLY, FYNNEI. The CDR3 is made up of 10 amino acids. Trimming pared 4 bases from V and 14 bases from J, leaving 8 bases between. CDR3: CASSASGLFF. CDR3 coding DNA: TGTGCCAGCAGTGCCTCAGGGCTGTTTTTT.

This clone was seen only a few times. The rearrangement links TRBV5-1 to TRBJ2-1, with TRBD2 identical over 8 bases. The CDR3 is 15 amino acids. V was clipped by 4 bases and J by 9 bases; unmatched bases: 12. CDR1 and CDR2 from the germline V gene are SGHRS and YFSETQ. The CDR3 DNA follows: TGCGCCAGCAGCCTTACCGGGACTAGGGAAGTTGAGCAGTTCTTC. Translated: CASSLTGTREVEQFF.

The V and J genes are TRBV12-5 and TRBJ1-1, with no clear D. The CDR3 loop spans 13 amino acids. Per the germline V gene, CDR1 is LGHNT and CDR2 is FRNRAP. With 0 bases removed from V and 1 base from J, the gap between germline ends came to 3 bases. This chain's CDR3 is CASGLVQNTEAFF. For the CDR3, the DNA is TGTGCTAGTGGTTTGGTACAGAACACTGAAGCTTTCTTT.